The present entry profiles one T cell receptor (beta chain) with its context. The data stem from a study of sequential checkpoint blockade in melanoma. Looking at the study overall: Each arm's sequence ended with maintenance nivolumab.

Sequencing used immunoSEQ multiplex PCR; TCRdb keeps in-frame clones, though not all of them. Of tens of thousands of clones in the sample, about 88% were seen once. Stated treatment: randomized to nivolumab then ipilimumab (arm A) or the reverse (arm B). The CDR3 runs 12 residues. The V gene's germline CDR1 is GTSNPN and CDR2 SVGIG (reference sequence). V shed 1 base and J shed 5 bases, with 6 bases lying between them. This TCR derives from a human donor with melanoma. The rearrangement uses TRBV30 and TRBJ1-3, with D perhaps TRBD1 (5 bases). The sequencing here drew on CD8+ T cells sorted from blood (inferred from file names), taken from a patient given nivolumab and ipilimumab in sequence. CDR3 coding DNA: TGTGCCTGGAGTGGACAGCGAAACACCATATATTTT. Translation gives CAWSGQRNTIYF.